This is a list of T cell receptor beta chains from one sample in a study of blood T cell repertoires in COVID-19. Clones were read by immunoSEQ multiplex PCR, and TCRdb kept only the in-frame ones, dropping some. The repertoire has 170,000 or so clones, roughly nine tenths of them found once; the top ten carry 1.5% to 2%. The sequencing input was peripheral blood. Receptors were obtained from a man aged 18 to 30 who had recovered from COVID-19. The CDR3 runs from the conserved cysteine through the conserved F or W. The D gene is left open where the match is weak. Some rows mark clone size as missing; the rest say once, few, many or name a class of expanded clone.

cdr3_nt | cdr3_aa | d_call | clone_size | j_call | cdr3_length | v_call
TGTGCCAGCAGCTACCTGCCTGGGGGGGATAATTCACCCCTCCACTTT | CASSYLPGGDNSPLHF | - | - | TRBJ1-6 | 16 | TRBV7-9
TGTGCCAGCAGTTACGACAGGGAGGCTCAGCCCCAGCATTTT | CASSYDREAQPQHF | TRBD1 | - | TRBJ1-5 | 14 | TRBV6-5
TGTGCCAGCTCACCGATAGCGGGAGGGGGCACAGATACGCAGTATTTT | CASSPIAGGGTDTQYF | TRBD2 | - | TRBJ2-3 | 16 | TRBV18
TGTGCCAGCAGCCCTACCCCTGCAGATACGCAGTATTTT | CASSPTPADTQYF | - | - | TRBJ2-3 | 13 | TRBV11-3
TGTGCCAGCAGCTTGGACCCTAGGCCGGGAAGGCTATCCAAAAACATTCAGTACTTC | CASSLDPRPGRLSKNIQYF | - | once | TRBJ2-4 | 19 | TRBV5-6
TGTGCCAGCAGCTTGGCACCCTACGAGCAGTACTTC | CASSLAPYEQYF | - | - | TRBJ2-7 | 12 | TRBV7-9
TGTGCCAGCAGCGTAGGAGGTTCCTACAATGAGCAGTTCTTC | CASSVGGSYNEQFF | - | - | TRBJ2-1 | 14 | TRBV9
TGCGCCAGCAGCCAAGAGGGCACGAACACTGAAGCTTTCTTT | CASSQEGTNTEAFF | - | - | TRBJ1-1 | 14 | TRBV4-3
TGTGCCATCATGCCCGGGAACCCTCCTTCACCCCTCCACTTT | CAIMPGNPPSPLHF | - | - | TRBJ1-6 | 14 | TRBV10-3
TGTGCCACCAGCAGGGGAGGGACAGGTGGGAGTCAGCCCCAGCATTTT | CATSRGGTGGSQPQHF | TRBD1 | - | TRBJ1-5 | 16 | TRBV15
TGTGCCAGCAGTGAAGCCCGGTGGCTAGCGGGAGGCCCCCTCTACGAGCAGTACTTC | CASSEARWLAGGPLYEQYF | TRBD2 | - | TRBJ2-7 | 19 | TRBV2
- | CASSFAWGLGTNEKLFF | - | once | TRBJ1-4 | 17 | TRBV12-1
TGTGCCAGCAGCGTTGGGACTAGCGGCGTTGAGCAGTTCTTC | CASSVGTSGVEQFF | TRBD2 | - | TRBJ2-1 | 14 | TRBV9
TGTGCCAGCAGGGTACTAGCGGGAGTTAACAATGAGCAGTTCTTC | CASRVLAGVNNEQFF | TRBD2 | - | TRBJ2-1 | 15 | TRBV27
TGTGCCAGCACCCAATGGGCGGGAGGGCCGAGTGAGCAGTTCTTC | CASTQWAGGPSEQFF | TRBD2 | once | TRBJ2-1 | 15 | TRBV27
TGTGCCAGCAGCCAAGCGGTTACCAGGGGGCGGTCACCCCTCCACTTT | CASSQAVTRGRSPLHF | TRBD1 | few | TRBJ1-6 | 16 | TRBV3-1/TRBV3-2
TGTGCCAGCAGCGGAAGGGGTCTCCACGAGCAGTACTTC | CASSGRGLHEQYF | - | - | TRBJ2-7 | 13 | TRBV9
TGTGCCAGCAGCTGGACGGACGGGACAGTCGGGACTGAAGCTTTCTTT | CASSWTDGTVGTEAFF | TRBD1 | - | TRBJ1-1 | 16 | TRBV7-6
TGCGCCAGCAGCTGGTTACTAGCGGGTCAAGAGACCCAGTACTTC | CASSWLLAGQETQYF | TRBD2 | - | TRBJ2-5 | 15 | TRBV5-1
TGTGCCAGCGGGTCATACGGGGAAGGCAATCAGCCCCAGCATTTT | CASGSYGEGNQPQHF | - | - | TRBJ1-5 | 15 | TRBV27
TGTGCCAGCAGTGATCCGGGACAGGTCTCTGGGGCCAACGTCCTGACTTTC | CASSDPGQVSGANVLTF | TRBD1 | - | TRBJ2-6 | 17 | TRBV6-2/TRBV6-3
TGTGCCAGCAGCCCAAATATGCTATCGGAGAATCAGCCCCAGCATTTT | CASSPNMLSENQPQHF | - | few | TRBJ1-5 | 16 | TRBV7-9
TGTGCCGTACGCGGGGGCGAGGGGACTGAAGCTTTCTTT | CAVRGGEGTEAFF | - | - | TRBJ1-1 | 13 | TRBV2
TGCGCCAGCAGCCAAGGACTAGCCAAATACAATGAGCAGTTCTTC | CASSQGLAKYNEQFF | TRBD2 | - | TRBJ2-1 | 15 | TRBV4-3